This T cell receptor (beta chain) was retrieved from a study of blood T cells in healthy people across ages. Alongside a J-beta primer mix, a sample-barcoded 5' primer served in a second PCR lasting roughly 6 to 12 cycles. From the 5' RACE reads, TCRdb called clonotypes with MiXCR, one entry per CDR3 protein. The sample shows under 1,100,000 distinct CDR3 sequences, approximately 25% of them seen only once. The J segment lost 2 bases and the V segment lost 5 bases, leaving 9 bases of the junction unmatched. CDR3 length: 17 residues. Germline loops: CDR1 MDHEN, CDR2 SYDVKM. These data were also filed under a second study, of T cells of mothers and their children.

The sequencing input was blood. The receptor's source is a girl aged 2-15 years in good health. The genes are TRBV28 and TRBJ2-5; 12 bases are a match to TRBD1. CDR3 DNA sequence: TGTGCCAGCAGTCCTGGGGGACAGGGGGCGCGGCAAGAGACCCAGTACTTC. Residues: CASSPGGQGARQETQYF.